Each of the 23 T cell receptor beta chains below was sequenced from the same sample in a study of Graves' ophthalmopathy and Graves' hyperthyroidism. The authors amplified TCR beta CDR3 regions, and they did so from RNA transcripts for repertoire sequencing. Investigators did first-round RT-PCR with HTBI primers, then second-round multiplex PCR. MiXCR, applied by TCRdb to the multiplex PCR reads, yields one record per CDR3 protein. The sample has about 480,000 distinct CDR3 sequences; approximately 15% are singletons. The sequencing sample was made of blood. The receptor set was obtained from a woman aged 25-40 years with Graves' ophthalmopathy.

The chain employs TRBV28 and TRBJ2-7, with D possibly being TRBD2 (5 bases). The CDR3 runs to 12 residues. Germline V lookup: CDR1 MDHEN, CDR2 SYDVKM. Trimming pared 1 base from V and 7 bases from J, leaving 8 bases between. In DNA form, the CDR3 reads TGTGCCAGCAGTTTATCATCGGGGGAGCAGTACTTC. Its protein product is CASSLSSGEQYF. Complete variable domain (other parts from reference TRBV28 and TRBJ2-7): DVKVTQSSRYLVKRTGEKVFLECVQDMDHENMFWYRQDPGLGLRLIYFSYDVKMKEKGDIPEGYSVSREKKERFSLILESASTNQTSMYLCASSLSSGEQYFGPGTRLTVT.

This clonotype has at least ten counts. The chain uses TRBV28 and TRBJ1-6; TRBD1 aligns across 7 bases. Germline assignment: CDR1 MDHEN and CDR2 SYDVKM. J was trimmed by 6 bases and V by 7 bases; bases with no gene match: 9. This CDR3 comprises 15 residues. The CDR3 DNA follows: TGTGCCAGCAACGAAAACAGGGGTACTAATTCACCCCTCCACTTT. Its protein is CASNENRGTNSPLHF.

This clonotype came up many times. The gene calls are TRBV7-2 and TRBJ2-5; 7 nucleotides agree with TRBD2. The CDR3 runs 15 residues. The V gene end was trimmed by 1 base and the J gene end by 5 bases; junction bases not matched to a gene: 7. The germline gives CDR1 SGHTA, CDR2 FQGNSA. The CDR3 is CASSLEGRVKETQYF. The CDR3 coding sequence is TGTGCCAGCAGCTTAGAAGGGAGGGTTAAGGAGACCCAGTACTTC.

This clonotype was seen repeatedly, ten times or more. This chain joins TRBV27 and TRBJ1-2; D is unclear. Germline CDR1 is MNHEY and CDR2 is SMNVEV (reference sequence). CDR3 size: 13 residues. V shed 10 bases and J shed 4 bases, with 16 bases lying between them. CDR3: CATLTGLSYGYTF. CDR3 sequence (DNA): TGTGCCACCCTCACGGGTTTGAGCTATGGCTACACCTTC.

This chain links TRBV9 with TRBJ1-3; D is perhaps TRBD1 (5 bases). The V end lost 2 bases, the J end lost 6 bases, and 15 bases lay between the germline ends. The CDR3 sequence is 15 residues long. Germline V gene lookup returns CDR1 SGDLS and CDR2 YYNGEE. Here the CDR3 reads CASSVGTGLVNTIYF. The CDR3 DNA reads TGTGCCAGCAGCGTCGGAACAGGACTTGTAAACACCATATATTTT.

This clonotype was observed once. The rearrangement joins TRBV12-3 or TRBV12-4 to TRBJ1-5, with 7 bases identical to TRBD1. The CDR3 is made up of 17 amino acids. Losses at the gene ends were 1 base for V and 6 bases for J; bases not matched to a gene: 12. The CDR3 nucleotides read TGTGCCAGCAGTTTAGGAGTGCTGAGGGGGCCTGGTCAGCCCCAGCATTTT. This sequence encodes CASSLGVLRGPGQPQHF.

This clonotype was detected many times. The chain joins TRBV19 to TRBJ1-5; D unclear. In germline, CDR1 is LNHDA, CDR2 SQIVND (reference sequence). Trimming left V 5 bases short and J 2 bases short, with 25 bases between. The CDR3 runs 19 residues. CDR3 sequence (DNA): TGTGCCAGTAGTCCCCGGCGGGCAGGCGCCCCGAATGGCAATCAGCCCCAGCATTTT. Amino acid sequence: CASSPRRAGAPNGNQPQHF. The whole variable domain, remainder taken from reference TRBV19 and TRBJ1-5, is DGGITQSPKYLFRKEGQNVTLSCEQNLNHDAMYWYRQDPGQGLRLIYYSQIVNDFQKGDIAEGYSVSREKKESFPLTVTSAQKNPTAFYLCASSPRRAGAPNGNQPQHFGDGTRLSIL.

J is TRBJ2-7 and V is TRBV20-1; D is perhaps TRBD1 or TRBD2 (7 bases each). V was cut by 5 bases and J by 5 bases, with 22 bases left in between. This CDR3 is built from 15 residues. Germline CDR1 DFQATT, CDR2 SNEGSKA (reference sequence). CDR3 loop: CSAPRGGREGDEQYF. In DNA form, the CDR3 reads TGCAGTGCTCCCCGAGGGGGCAGGGAGGGGGACGAGCAGTACTTC.

The sample holds a few counts of this clonotype. The gene calls are TRBV19 and TRBJ1-5; 10 bases are a match to TRBD1. The CDR3 spans 16 residues. The V and J ends lost 4 bases and 5 bases, in that order; junction bases with no gene match: 8. Germline-derived CDR1 and CDR2 are LNHDA and SQIVND (reference sequence). CDR3 region: CASSSRDRGYDQPQHF. Here the CDR3 DNA reads TGTGCCAGTAGTAGCCGGGACAGGGGCTACGATCAGCCCCAGCATTTT.

V gene TRBV5-1 combines with J gene TRBJ2-4, with D perhaps assigned TRBD1 or TRBD2 (5 bases each). The CDR3 is 16 amino acids. Germline CDR1 reads SGHRS; CDR2 reads YFSETQ. V dropped 1 base and J dropped 0 bases, with 11 bases sitting between them. This CDR3 reads CASSLRVGVAKNIQYF. Written as DNA, the CDR3 is TGCGCCAGCAGCTTGAGGGTGGGGGTAGCCAAAAACATTCAGTACTTC. Filled out from reference TRBV5-1 and TRBJ2-4, the complete variable domain reads KAGVTQTPRYLIKTRGQQVTLSCSPISGHRSVSWYQQTPGQGLQFLFEYFSETQRNKGNFPGRFSGRQFSNSRSEMNVSTLELGDSALYLCASSLRVGVAKNIQYFGAGTRLSVL.

The chain links TRBV5-1 to TRBJ2-7, with 7 bases that match TRBD1. The J segment lost 0 bases and the V segment lost 3 bases, leaving 6 bases of the junction unmatched. Germline loops: CDR1 SGHRS, CDR2 YFSETQ. The CDR3 has 15 amino acids. CDR3 DNA sequence: TGCGCCAGCAGCTACACAGGGGTCGACTCCTACGAGCAGTACTTC. As protein: CASSYTGVDSYEQYF.

This clonotype was seen many times. The V call is TRBV12-3 or TRBV12-4, the J call TRBJ1-1; 9 positions match TRBD1. CDR3 length: 15 residues. V lost 5 bases to trimming and J lost 1 base; unmatched junction nucleotides: 5. CDR3 sequence reads: CASSRWDRANTEAFF. CDR3 DNA sequence: TGTGCCAGCAGTCGATGGGACAGGGCGAACACTGAAGCTTTCTTT.

This CDR3 is CASSRGLGNMGESQYF. CDR3 bases: TGTGCCAGCAGCAGGGGACTAGGAAACATGGGGGAGTCCCAGTACTTC. The chain recombines TRBV5-5 with TRBJ2-5, with TRBD2 matching over 8 bases. Trimming cost V 4 bases and J 9 bases; bases outside gene matches: 17. Germline-derived CDR1 and CDR2 are SGHKS and YYEKEE (reference sequence). CDR3 length: 16 amino acids.

This clonotype has at least ten counts. The chain employs TRBV2 and TRBJ1-1; maybe TRBD1 (5 bases). Germline loops: CDR1 SNHLY, CDR2 FYNNEI. V lost 7 bases to trimming and J lost 1 base, with 19 bases between them. This CDR3 is built from 16 residues. CDR3 loop: CASNPGHSARNTEAFF. The CDR3 DNA is TGTGCCAGCAACCCCGGACACAGCGCCCGGAACACTGAAGCTTTCTTT.

This clonotype appeared many times. The V and J genes are TRBV20-1 and TRBJ2-5, with D possibly matching TRBD2 (6 bases). CDR1 DFQATT and CDR2 SNEGSKA come from the germline V gene (reference sequence). Trimming removed 5 bases from V and 5 bases from J, with 12 bases in between. This CDR3 contains 12 residues. Here the CDR3 reads CSARDLRETQYF. CDR3 DNA: TGCAGTGCTCGGGACTTAAGGGAGACCCAGTACTTC.

The chain carries TRBV27 and TRBJ1-1, with D perhaps TRBD1 (5 bases). Deletions cut 3 bases from V and 1 base from J, with 12 bases between. CDR1 is MNHEY and CDR2 is SMNVEV in the germline V gene (reference sequence). CDR3 length: 15 amino acids. CDR3: CASSFQGGGNTEAFF. The CDR3 DNA follows: TGTGCCAGCAGTTTTCAGGGAGGAGGGAACACTGAAGCTTTCTTT.

A few counts support this clonotype. The rearrangement joins TRBV2 to TRBJ1-2, with D maybe TRBD1 (6 bases). The germline V gene encodes CDR1 SNHLY and CDR2 FYNNEI. The CDR3 totals 15 residues. The V end lost 8 bases, the J end lost 4 bases, and 20 bases lay between the germline ends. The CDR3 region has the DNA TGTGCCAGCGCGGGGCAATCCGGGACAATCTATGGCTACACCTTC. Translation gives CASAGQSGTIYGYTF.

This clonotype was seen many times. The rearrangement joins TRBV28 to TRBJ1-1, with D possibly TRBD1 on 5 matching bases. V was shortened by 10 bases and J by 7 bases, with 10 bases between the two germline ends. Germline-derived CDR1 and CDR2 are MDHEN and SYDVKM. This CDR3 is built from 10 residues. In nucleotides, the CDR3 is TGTGCCACCTGGGGCGGTGAAGCTTTCTTT. Protein sequence: CATWGGEAFF.

The table lists this clonotype with many counts. The chain links TRBV20-1 to TRBJ1-2, with D unclear. Trimming cost V 1 base and J 3 bases, with 21 bases left between them. The CDR3 runs 17 residues. Germline lookup yields CDR1 DFQATT and CDR2 SNEGSKA (reference sequence). In DNA, the CDR3 is TGCAGTGCTAGAGGGGTCGGGGAACATCCGAGAGACTATGGCTACACCTTC. Protein sequence: CSARGVGEHPRDYGYTF.

With regard to this clonotype: One base away lies a much larger clone, so this may be a sequencing read error. This chain uses TRBV28 with TRBJ2-7; D uncertain. Germline-derived CDR1 and CDR2 are MDHEN and SYDVKM. The CDR3 runs to 14 residues. CDR3: CSSSLLSVGEAQYF. CDR3 coding DNA: TGTTCCAGCAGTTTACTCTCTGTGGGTGAGGCGCAGTACTTC.

There are many counts of this clonotype. The chain has TRBV12-3 or TRBV12-4 and TRBJ2-2; no clear D gene. The length of the CDR3 is 13 residues. With 6 bases removed from V and 4 bases from J, the gap between germline ends came to 9 bases. DNA of the CDR3: TGTGCCAGCAGAAGCTCGGGCACCGGGGAGCTGTTTTTT. The encoded protein is CASRSSGTGELFF.

This clonotype was counted ten times or more. This rearrangement joins TRBV7-8 to TRBJ2-7; TRBD2 matches 10 bases. Germline loops: CDR1 SGHVS, CDR2 FQNEAQ. J lost 4 bases, V lost 5 bases, and 8 bases had no gene match. The CDR3 is made up of 15 amino acids. The CDR3 coding sequence is TGTGCCAGCAGCATCGGACTAGCGGAGACGTACGAGCAGTACTTC. This sequence encodes CASSIGLAETYEQYF.

This clonotype was counted ten times or more. The chain carries TRBV11-2 and TRBJ2-7, with 11 bases fitting TRBD2. CDR1 and CDR2 (germline): SGHAT, FQNNGV. CDR3 size: 16 residues. After removal of 5 bases from V and 5 bases from J, the junction contained 11 bases not matched to a gene. CDR3 protein: CASSPPLAGVVDEQYF. The CDR3 bases are TGTGCCAGCAGCCCCCCACTAGCGGGGGTAGTCGACGAGCAGTACTTC.